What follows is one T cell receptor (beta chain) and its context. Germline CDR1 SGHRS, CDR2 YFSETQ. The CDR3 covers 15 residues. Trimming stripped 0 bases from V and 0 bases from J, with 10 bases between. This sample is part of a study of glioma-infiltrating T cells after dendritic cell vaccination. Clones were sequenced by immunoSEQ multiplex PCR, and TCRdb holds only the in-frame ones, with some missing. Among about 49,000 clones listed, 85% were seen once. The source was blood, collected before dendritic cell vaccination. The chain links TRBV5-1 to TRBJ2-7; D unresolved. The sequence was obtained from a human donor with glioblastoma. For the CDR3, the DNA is TGCGCCAGCAGCTTGGACCAAAAGAGCTCCTACGAGCAGTACTTC. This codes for CASSLDQKSSYEQYF.